These 30 T cell receptor beta chains originate from one sample sequenced in a study of T cells in Graves' hyperthyroidism and ophthalmopathy. Authors of the study amplified TCR beta CDR3 regions from RNA transcripts. A first-round RT-PCR of the TCR CDR3 used the HTBI primer set. TCRdb redid the calling of the multiplex PCR reads with MiXCR, one entry per CDR3 protein. Here the sample spans around 700,000 distinct CDR3 sequences, approximately 40% being singletons. The sample comprised blood. The receptors originated from a woman between 40 and 50 years old with Graves' hyperthyroidism.

The sample holds many counts of this clonotype. The chain links TRBV7-9 to TRBJ1-2; the match to TRBD1 covers 8 bases. The CDR3 covers 15 residues. Germline trimming cut 5 bases from V and 6 bases from J; bases unmatched to any gene: 11. Germline V gene sequence: CDR1 SEHNR, CDR2 FQNEAQ (reference sequence). This CDR3 is CASSEVPETGDGYTF. The DNA for the CDR3 is TGTGCCAGCAGCGAAGTCCCCGAGACAGGGGATGGCTACACCTTC.

This clonotype was observed at least ten times. The CDR3 is CASTTGTTYEQYF. The CDR3 DNA follows: TGTGCCAGCACGACAGGGACCACCTACGAGCAGTACTTC. The chain is built from TRBV25-1 and TRBJ2-7; 7 bases are a match to TRBD1. Germline trimming cut 7 bases from V and 2 bases from J; bases unmatched to any gene: 5. The CDR3 loop spans 13 amino acids. Germline V gene lookup returns CDR1 MGHDK and CDR2 SYGVNS.

In its sample, this clonotype was seen once. The rearrangement joins TRBV12-3 or TRBV12-4 to TRBJ2-7; D is perhaps TRBD2 (5 bases). The CDR3 has 12 amino acids. V lost 5 bases to trimming and J lost 5 bases, with 10 bases between them. The CDR3 DNA is TGTGCCAGCAGTCCCTTGAGGGACGAGCAGTACTTC. Its protein product is CASSPLRDEQYF.

A note on this clonotype: Possible read error: a much larger clone is one base away. The chain recombines TRBV20-1 with TRBJ1-1; D is perhaps TRBD1 (5 bases). V gave up 5 bases and J gave up 8 bases, with 12 bases separating them. The CDR3 consists of 11 residues. CDR1 is DFQATT, CDR2 SNEGSKA, per germline (reference sequence). CDR3 residues: CSAWWGGEAFF. CDR3 bases: TGCAGTGCTTGGTGGGGGGGGGAAGCTTTCTTT.

The V call is TRBV24-1, the J call TRBJ2-7; possibly TRBD2 for D (6 bases). The V end lost 3 bases, the J end lost 8 bases, and 19 bases lay between the germline ends. Per the germline V gene, CDR1 is KGHDR and CDR2 is SFDVKD. The CDR3 extends over 15 amino acids. CDR3 protein: CATSDTGTPPSQQYF. The CDR3 nucleotides are TGTGCCACCAGTGATACCGGGACTCCTCCTTCTCAGCAGTACTTC.

This clonotype has a handful of counts. A junction end diverges from the germline sequence, so it may reflect a read error. This rearrangement joins TRBV7-9 to TRBJ2-7; 9 positions match TRBD1. This CDR3 is 14 amino acids long. Germline lookup yields CDR1 SEHNR and CDR2 FQNEAQ (reference sequence). CDR3 sequence: CASSQGTGPWEQYF. CDR3 DNA sequence: TGCGCCAGCAGCCAAGGGACAGGGCCGTGGGAGCAGTACTTC.

This clonotype occurred many times. The gene calls are TRBV7-2 and TRBJ1-1; unclear D gene. This CDR3 region has 12 residues. Trimming took 5 bases from V and 8 from J, leaving 12 bases between them. Per the germline V gene, CDR1 is SGHTA and CDR2 is FQGNSA. The CDR3 region is CASSLGRTEAFF. CDR3 DNA: TGTGCCAGCAGCCTAGGGAGAACCGAAGCTTTCTTT.

In the case of this clonotype: A much larger clone lies one base from this, so it may be a read error. The chain combines TRBV5-1 with TRBJ2-2; D is perhaps TRBD2 (6 bases). The CDR3 has 13 residues. Per germline, CDR1 SGHRS and CDR2 YFSETQ. CDR3 nucleotide sequence: TGCGCCAGCAGCATGGGGCACACCGGGGGGCTGTTTTTT. It specifies CASSMGHTGGLFF.

V usage is TRBV7-6 and J usage is TRBJ2-3; D possibly corresponds to TRBD1 (6 bases). V gave up 5 bases and J gave up 3 bases, with 12 bases separating them. The CDR3 extends over 14 amino acids. Germline V gives CDR1 SGHVS, CDR2 FNYEAQ. CDR3 in amino acids: CASSGGVWTDTQYF. In DNA, the CDR3 is TGTGCCAGCAGCGGGGGCGTCTGGACAGATACGCAGTATTTT.

To note about this clonotype: Here the CDR3 omits its conserved ending phenylalanine or tryptophan, so a read error is the likely source. This chain uses TRBV5-1 with TRBJ1-1; no firm D call. CDR1 SGHRS and CDR2 YFSETQ come from the germline V gene. CDR3 length equals 13 residues. V was trimmed by 1 base and J by 5 bases, leaving 9 bases between them. CDR3 DNA: TGCGCCAGCAGCTTGTCGGGGATGACTGAAGCTTTCCTT. Its translation: CASSLSGMTEAFL.

J is TRBJ2-1 and V is TRBV11-2, with no clear D. V lost 6 bases and J 2 bases, leaving 17 bases between the germline ends. CDR1 is SGHAT and CDR2 is FQNNGV in the germline V gene. The CDR3 loop spans 16 amino acids. This CDR3 reads CASRLYSVWPYNEQFF. DNA of the CDR3: TGTGCCAGCAGACTCTATTCGGTATGGCCCTACAATGAGCAGTTCTTC.

This clonotype was observed a handful of times. This chain uses TRBV10-3 with TRBJ1-6; maybe TRBD1 (6 bases). Germline V gene lookup returns CDR1 ENHRY and CDR2 SYGVKD. The V and J ends lost 10 bases and 7 bases respectively, with 26 bases between them. This CDR3 spans 17 amino acids. DNA of the CDR3: TGTGCCAGCAGCCCCACAAGCGGGCAGGGGAGGAATTCACCCCTCCACTTT. Translated, it gives CASSPTSGQGRNSPLHF.

The V call is TRBV7-9, the J call TRBJ2-6; D is undetermined. The germline V and J ends were trimmed by 5 bases and 0 bases, with 11 bases remaining between them. The CDR3 sequence is 16 residues long. From germline, CDR1 is SEHNR and CDR2 FQNEAQ (reference sequence). In DNA, the CDR3 is TGTGCCAGCAGCGCAACCTTGAGCTCTGGGGCCAACGTCCTGACTTTC. Its protein is CASSATLSSGANVLTF.

The chain combines TRBV10-3 with TRBJ1-2; D gene unclear. CDR1 is ENHRY, CDR2 SYGVKD, per germline. CDR3 length: 15 amino acids. Trimming removed 8 bases at V and 4 bases at J, with 20 bases between. The CDR3 coding sequence is TGTGCCATCGGGAGAGACACCCGAGGATCCTATGGCTACACCTTC. It is translated as CAIGRDTRGSYGYTF.

This clonotype was found many times. V gene TRBV10-1 combines with J gene TRBJ2-7; 7 positions agree with TRBD2. The V segment lost 6 bases and the J segment 5 bases; nucleotides outside the gene matches: 7. The germline V gene encodes CDR1 WNHNN and CDR2 SYGVQD (reference sequence). The CDR3 is made up of 13 amino acids. The CDR3 DNA sequence: TGCGCCAGCAGCGATCCTACTAGCGACGAGCAGTACTTC. This gives the protein CASSDPTSDEQYF.

On this clonotype: A much larger clone is a single base away; this may be a read error. The J gene is TRBJ1-1, the V gene TRBV9; D is undetermined. CDR1 and CDR2 (germline): SGDLS, YYNGEE. The CDR3 extends over 14 amino acids. CDR3 loop: CASSVVRENTEASF. In DNA form, the CDR3 reads TGTGCCAGCAGCGTAGTTCGTGAGAACACTGAAGCTTCCTTT.

This clonotype was counted many times. The chain combines TRBV24-1 with TRBJ2-7; 8 nucleotides line up with TRBD2. V lost 4 bases to trimming and J lost 5 bases; unmatched junction nucleotides: 6. CDR3 length: 14 amino acids. Germline CDR1 is KGHDR and CDR2 is SFDVKD. CDR3 residues: CATSDSNSGDEQYF. Here the CDR3 DNA reads TGTGCCACCAGTGACTCCAATAGCGGGGACGAGCAGTACTTC.

This chain joins TRBV9 and TRBJ2-6; D is perhaps TRBD2 (5 bases). The CDR3 covers 16 residues. Trimming took off 0 bases at V and 3 bases at J, with 10 bases between the two ends. Germline V gene lookup returns CDR1 SGDLS and CDR2 YYNGEE. The CDR3 protein is CASSVGSGVGANVLTF. As DNA, the CDR3 is TGTGCCAGCAGCGTAGGTTCCGGGGTTGGGGCCAACGTCCTGACTTTC.

The sample holds one count of this clonotype. Relative to the germline gene, one junction end is altered; a read error may explain this. The chain uses TRBV7-9 and TRBJ1-1; weak D call: TRBD1 (6 bases). Germline loops: CDR1 SEHNR, CDR2 FQNEAQ (reference sequence). CDR3 length: 16 amino acids. The DNA of the CDR3 is TGTGCCAGCAGCCCCGGGGGCTACATCGGGGCCAACACCCATCACTTT. This encodes CASSPGGYIGANTHHF.

This clonotype was seen many times. CDR3 sequence: CASSGTGYEQYF. CDR3 nucleotide sequence: TGTGCCAGCAGCGGAACCGGCTACGAGCAGTACTTC. The chain has TRBV5-6 and TRBJ2-7, with no clear D. Trimming shortened V by 4 bases and J by 3 bases, and 8 bases separated the two germline ends. This CDR3 contains 12 residues. Germline V CDR1 and CDR2: SGHDT, YYEEEE. Full variable domain (remainder filled in from reference TRBV5-6 and TRBJ2-7): DAGVTQSPTHLIKTRGQQVTLRCSPKSGHDTVSWYQQALGQGPQFIFQYYEEEERQRGNFPDRFSGHQFPNYSSELNVNALLLGDSALYLCASSGTGYEQYFGPGTRLTVT.

There are a few counts of this clonotype. V is TRBV19 and J is TRBJ2-6; 9 bases agree with TRBD1. Germline V lookup: CDR1 LNHDA, CDR2 SQIVND (reference sequence). V trimming: 6 bases; J trimming: 2 bases; junction bases outside the gene matches: 11. The CDR3 contains 18 residues. CDR3 protein: CASRDGGQGITGANVLTF. In DNA form, the CDR3 reads TGTGCCAGTAGGGATGGGGGACAGGGAATCACTGGGGCCAACGTCCTGACTTTC.

V gene TRBV20-1 combines with J gene TRBJ1-6; TRBD1 might be the D (5 bases). The CDR3 runs 12 residues. CDR1 is DFQATT and CDR2 is SNEGSKA in the germline V gene (reference sequence). Between the trimmed V and J ends, which lost 3 bases and 7 bases, there was a span of 7 bases. In DNA form, the CDR3 reads TGCAGTGCTAGCAGGGAGAATTCACCCCTCCACTTT. Amino acid sequence: CSASRENSPLHF.

The rearrangement links TRBV12-3 or TRBV12-4 to TRBJ2-7, with D uncertain. Between the trimmed V and J ends, which lost 3 bases and 12 bases, there was a span of 18 bases. The CDR3 is 13 residues long. The CDR3 loop reads CASSFSRPRQRYF. In DNA, the CDR3 is TGTGCCAGCAGTTTCTCCAGGCCTCGCCAGCGGTACTTC.

This clonotype was observed many times. The CDR3 loop reads CASSFMNQPQHF. The CDR3 DNA reads as TGTGCCAGCAGTTTTATGAATCAGCCCCAGCATTTT. The rearrangement uses TRBV7-8 and TRBJ1-5; D gene uncertain. The CDR3 covers 12 residues. CDR1 and CDR2 from the germline V gene are SGHVS and FQNEAQ. V shed 6 bases and J shed 4 bases, with 7 bases lying between them.

This clonotype has a handful of counts. The chain carries TRBV19 and TRBJ1-6, with unresolved D. This CDR3 spans 13 amino acids. CDR1 and CDR2 (germline): LNHDA, SQIVND (reference sequence). The V end lost 7 bases, the J end lost 6 bases, and 10 bases lay between the germline ends. The CDR3 DNA sequence: TGTGCCAGTACCGAGGAGGTTAATTCACCCCTCCACTTT. Encoded protein: CASTEEVNSPLHF.

Comment on this clonotype: A read error may be the cause here, since a much bigger clone is one base away. This chain's CDR3 is CASSKDRVDTEALF. The CDR3 DNA reads TGTGCCAGCAGCAAAGACAGGGTAGACACTGAAGCTCTCTTT. The chain combines TRBV7-3 with TRBJ1-1; 7 nucleotides line up with TRBD1. CDR3 length: 14 residues. Germline assignment: CDR1 SGHTA and CDR2 FQGTGA.

The count of this clonotype is one. This could be a read error, since a much larger clone is one nucleotide away. No DNA is shown, since the ends of the CDR3 on it are uncertain; the CDR3 is the one TCRdb lists. The chain joins TRBV19 to TRBJ1-2; the table's D call, TRBD1, has no DNA check behind it. A total of 13 residues make up the CDR3, ends included. From germline, CDR1 is LNHDA and CDR2 SQIVND (reference sequence). CDR3 region: CATAPGQGYGCTF.

CDR3 region: CASTQGEKLFF. CDR3 DNA: TGTGCCAGCACCCAGGGGGAAAAACTGTTTTTT. V usage is TRBV7-4 and J usage is TRBJ1-4; D is perhaps TRBD1 (6 bases). Trimming removed 7 bases from V and 8 bases from J, with 8 bases in between. Germline CDR1 and CDR2: SGHVT and SQSDAQ. The CDR3 contains 11 residues.

J is TRBJ1-5 and V is TRBV2; tentatively, D is TRBD1 (6 bases). CDR1 is SNHLY and CDR2 is FYNNEI in the germline V gene. CDR3 length equals 15 residues. V lost 5 bases to trimming and J lost 3 bases, with 14 bases between them. CDR3 amino acids: CASSFSRGANQPQHF. The CDR3, as DNA: TGTGCCAGCAGTTTTAGCAGGGGAGCCAATCAGCCCCAGCATTTT.

This clonotype showed up many times. This sequence joins TRBV7-2 and TRBJ1-1, with unresolved D. V shed 0 bases and J shed 5 bases, with 10 bases lying between them. The CDR3 runs 14 residues. In germline, CDR1 is SGHTA, CDR2 FQGNSA. CDR3 coding DNA: TGTGCCAGCAGCTTAGCCGGGGTCGGGACTGAAGCTTTCTTT. Its translation is CASSLAGVGTEAFF.